These 16 T cell receptor beta chains originate from one sample sequenced in a study of radiotherapy plus CTLA-4 blockade in lung cancer. Sequencing was performed with immunoSEQ multiplex PCR; in TCRdb, only in-frame clones are kept and a portion is missing. This repertoire shows fewer than 45,000 clones, approximately 77% found once; its top ten account for 11%. This specimen was peripheral blood, taken from a patient treated with radiotherapy plus ipilimumab. These receptors all come from a human donor with non-small cell lung cancer who had stable disease on radiotherapy plus ipilimumab.

V usage is TRBV21-1 and J usage is TRBJ2-7; TRBD1 was called by the table and not checked on the DNA. TRBV21-1 is shown as a pseudogene. The CDR3 length is 14 residues. Here the CDR3 reads CASDRKKGAGEQYF. The CDR3 DNA sequence: TGTGCCAGCGACAGAAAAAAGGGGGCGGGTGAGCAGTACTTC.

V and J are TRBV6-6 and TRBJ2-3, with 7 bases matching TRBD2. CDR3 length: 16 residues. Looked up from germline, CDR1 is MNHNY and CDR2 is SVGAGI (reference sequence). V gave up 0 bases and J gave up 1 base; unmatched junction bases: 4. The CDR3 reads CASSYSSLAGTDTQYF. The CDR3 region has the DNA TGTGCCAGCAGTTACTCGAGCCTAGCGGGCACAGATACGCAGTATTTT.

The chain is built from TRBV9 and TRBJ1-1; 7 bases fit TRBD1. This CDR3 contains 14 residues. V lost 4 bases and J lost 3; bases outside the gene matches: 6. Germline CDR1 SGDLS, CDR2 YYNGEE. The CDR3 DNA is TGTGCCAGCAGCCTCGAGGGGGCGTACACTGAAGCTTTCTTT. This translates into CASSLEGAYTEAFF. Drawing the rest from reference TRBV9 and TRBJ1-1, the complete variable domain is DSGVTQTPKHLITATGQRVTLRCSPRSGDLSVYWYQQSLDQGLQFLIQYYNGEERAKGNILERFSAQQFPDLHSELNLSSLELGDSALYFCASSLEGAYTEAFFGQGTRLTVV.

This clone was recorded a few times. CDR3 protein: CASRSPGGPEQYF. The CDR3, as DNA: TGTGCCAGCCGATCTCCGGGGGGGCCCGAGCAGTACTTC. The chain combines TRBV6-6 with TRBJ2-7; 8 bases map to TRBD2. CDR1 and CDR2 from the germline V gene are MNHNY and SVGAGI (reference sequence). After removal of 8 bases from V and 6 bases from J, the junction contained 9 bases not matched to a gene. The CDR3 contains 13 residues.

V usage is TRBV7-3 and J usage is TRBJ1-2; D possibly corresponds to TRBD1 (6 bases). CDR1 is SGHTA and CDR2 is FQGTGA in the germline V gene. The CDR3 is made up of 15 amino acids. Trimming pared 5 bases from V and 4 bases from J, leaving 17 bases between. CDR3 amino acids: CASSQSGGRGYGYTF. As DNA, the CDR3 is TGTGCCAGCAGCCAATCAGGTGGCAGGGGCTATGGCTACACCTTC.

J is TRBJ2-3 and V is TRBV7-6, with 10 positions matching TRBD1. Germline V gene sequence: CDR1 SGHVS, CDR2 FNYEAQ. Trimming took 3 bases from V and 4 from J; bases not matched to a gene: 7. This CDR3 has 16 residues. CDR3 sequence (DNA): TGTGCCAGCAGCTTCGACGACAGGGGGCGCGCAGATACGCAGTATTTT. The encoded protein is CASSFDDRGRADTQYF.

The chain links TRBV30 to TRBJ2-5; weak D call: TRBD2 (7 bases). With 3 bases removed from V and 5 bases from J, the gap between germline ends came to 19 bases. Per the germline V gene, CDR1 is GTSNPN and CDR2 is SVGIG (reference sequence). There are 15 residues in the CDR3. CDR3 protein: CAWSALGGAGETQYF. DNA for the CDR3: TGTGCCTGGAGCGCTCTGGGGGGGGCGGGGGAGACCCAGTACTTC.

V and J are TRBV6-9 and TRBJ1-2; a possible D gene is TRBD1 (6 bases). From germline, CDR1 is MNHGY and CDR2 SVAAGI. This CDR3 has 15 amino acids. Between the trimmed V and J ends, which lost 3 bases and 8 bases, there was a span of 19 bases. CDR3: CASSYQRQGLSGYTF. The CDR3 coding sequence is TGTGCCAGCAGTTACCAAAGGCAGGGGCTATCAGGCTACACCTTC.

The chain carries TRBV19 and TRBJ2-1, with D maybe TRBD2 (5 bases). Trimming left V 2 bases short and J 13 bases short, with 15 bases between. This CDR3 region has 13 residues. From germline, CDR1 is LNHDA and CDR2 SQIVND (reference sequence). CDR3 sequence reads: CASSIIGPGKQFF. CDR3 bases: TGTGCCAGTAGTATAATAGGGCCGGGAAAACAGTTCTTC.

In this sample, this clone turned up once. The DNA of the CDR3 is TGTGCCAGCAGTGAAACCTGGGGGGGCCAAGAGACCCAGTACTTC. Residues: CASSETWGGQETQYF. The gene calls are TRBV6-1 and TRBJ2-5, with 7 bases aligning to TRBD2. After removal of 2 bases from V and 1 base from J, the junction contained 4 bases not matched to a gene. The CDR3 extends over 15 amino acids. The germline V gene encodes CDR1 MNHNS and CDR2 SASEGT.

This sequence joins TRBV18 and TRBJ1-2, with 8 bases aligning to TRBD1. J was trimmed by 3 bases and V by 4 bases; bases with no gene match: 4. The CDR3 is made up of 14 amino acids. Germline loops: CDR1 KGHSH, CDR2 LQKENI. The CDR3 DNA follows: TGTGCCAGCTCACAAGCACAGGGGGACTATGGCTACACCTTC. The encoded protein is CASSQAQGDYGYTF.

This clone was seen more than once but under ten times. The chain carries TRBV5-1 and TRBJ2-7; TRBD1 aligns across 7 bases. V lost 7 bases and J lost 4; bases outside the gene matches: 8. The CDR3 runs 13 residues. Germline CDR1 and CDR2: SGHRS and YFSETQ. The CDR3 loop reads CASQRGGGYEQYF. CDR3 nucleotides: TGCGCCAGCCAACGAGGGGGCGGGTACGAGCAGTACTTC.

The gene calls are TRBV2 and TRBJ1-1, with a possible D match to TRBD1 (6 bases). This CDR3 spans 14 amino acids. Trimming shortened V by 6 bases and J by 10 bases, and 21 bases separated the two germline ends. The germline V gene has CDR1 SNHLY and CDR2 FYNNEI. The CDR3 protein is CASSSTGTYNGAFF. The CDR3 DNA reads TGTGCCAGCAGCTCCACCGGGACATATAACGGAGCTTTCTTT.

This rearrangement joins TRBV2 to TRBJ2-1; TRBD2 matches at 9 bases. The J segment lost 2 bases and the V segment lost 8 bases, leaving 7 bases of the junction unmatched. Per the germline V gene, CDR1 is SNHLY and CDR2 is FYNNEI. The CDR3 spans 15 residues. The CDR3 DNA follows: TGTGCCAGCGCTGGCGAGCGGGGGGCCTACAATGAGCAGTTCTTC. Residues: CASAGERGAYNEQFF.

The CDR3 DNA follows: TGTGCCAGCAGCGGTCGTACTAGCGGGGGGTCCTACAATGAGCAGTTCTTC. Its translation is CASSGRTSGGSYNEQFF. The chain employs TRBV9 and TRBJ2-1; 12 nucleotides line up with TRBD2. Germline trimming cut 3 bases from V and 1 base from J; bases unmatched to any gene: 5. Germline CDR1 is SGDLS and CDR2 is YYNGEE. This CDR3 has 17 amino acids.

The count of this clone is one. The rearrangement joins TRBV7-9 to TRBJ1-4; TRBD1 matches at 8 bases. The CDR3 sequence is 15 residues long. CDR1 and CDR2 (germline): SEHNR, FQNEAQ (reference sequence). V shed 4 bases and J 7 bases; nucleotides not matched to a gene: 8. The CDR3 region has the DNA TGTGCCAGCAGCTCAGGGGGCAAAGTAATTGAAAAACTGTTTTTT. Translation: CASSSGGKVIEKLFF.